Listed below are T cell receptor beta chains from one sample, sequenced in a study of shared clonotypes between healthy human individuals. The assay was immunoSEQ multiplex PCR, and TCRdb's table has in-frame clones only and misses some. The profile shows fewer than 1 million clones, approximately 96% of them singletons. Sequenced sample: naive CD8+ T cells sorted from blood. These receptors were taken from a young man in good health. Both conserved end residues are part of each CDR3. Fields, in order: V gene, D gene, clone size, J gene, CDR3 DNA, CDR3 protein. The D gene is left open where the match is weak. Rows may omit the clone size; those that give it use once, few, many or a size class.

V gene: TRBV27
D gene: .
clone size: .
J gene: TRBJ1-4
CDR3 DNA: TGTGCCAGCAGTTTGCACGGGATGAATGAAAAACTGTTTTTT
CDR3 protein: CASSLHGMNEKLFF

V gene: TRBV4-1
D gene: TRBD1
clone size: once
J gene: TRBJ2-7
CDR3 DNA: TGCGCCAGCAGCCTGATACCGGGACAGGGGTACTACGAGCAGTACTTC
CDR3 protein: CASSLIPGQGYYEQYF

V gene: TRBV7-6
D gene: TRBD2
clone size: .
J gene: TRBJ2-1
CDR3 DNA: TGTGCCAGCAGCTTAGGTCTAGCGGAGGACAATGAGCAGTTCTTC
CDR3 protein: CASSLGLAEDNEQFF

V gene: TRBV4-1
D gene: TRBD2
clone size: .
J gene: TRBJ2-7
CDR3 DNA: TGCGCCAGCAGCCAAGCTTTTCCGCTAGCGGACTACGAGCAGTACTTC
CDR3 protein: CASSQAFPLADYEQYF

V gene: TRBV6-5
D gene: .
clone size: .
J gene: TRBJ2-1
CDR3 DNA: TGTGCCAGCAGTACCCTTTTGGGGGCCTACAATGAGCAGTTCTTC
CDR3 protein: CASSTLLGAYNEQFF

V gene: TRBV6-5
D gene: .
clone size: .
J gene: TRBJ1-1
CDR3 DNA: TGTGCCAGCAGTTACTCGGGGGACCTGAACACTGAAGCTTTCTTT
CDR3 protein: CASSYSGDLNTEAFF

V gene: TRBV5-4
D gene: .
clone size: few
J gene: TRBJ2-1
CDR3 DNA: TGTGCCAGCAGCTTGGAAAGCGGGCGCCCTACCCTAGGGCAGTTCTTC
CDR3 protein: CASSLESGRPTLGQFF

V gene: TRBV27
D gene: .
clone size: .
J gene: TRBJ1-1
CDR3 DNA: TGTGCCAGCAGTTTGCTACAGGGACCCATGAACACTGAAGCTTTCTTT
CDR3 protein: CASSLLQGPMNTEAFF

V gene: TRBV7-7
D gene: TRBD2
clone size: .
J gene: TRBJ2-1
CDR3 DNA: TGTGCTAGCAGCTTAGGACTAGCGAAATACAATGAGCAGTTCTTC
CDR3 protein: CASSLGLAKYNEQFF

V gene: TRBV20-1
D gene: .
clone size: .
J gene: TRBJ1-2
CDR3 DNA: TGCAGTGCCGGGACTTCGGGGGGCTACACCTTC
CDR3 protein: CSAGTSGGYTF

V gene: TRBV28
D gene: TRBD2
clone size: .
J gene: TRBJ2-1
CDR3 DNA: TGTGCCAGCAGCCCAACTAGCGGACGGTACAATGAGCAGTTCTTC
CDR3 protein: CASSPTSGRYNEQFF

V gene: TRBV15
D gene: TRBD2
clone size: .
J gene: TRBJ2-5
CDR3 DNA: TGTGCCACCAGCCTATGGCCTAGCGGGAGTCCTCGTGTGGAGACCCAGTACTTC
CDR3 protein: CATSLWPSGSPRVETQYF

V gene: TRBV4-1
D gene: TRBD2
clone size: .
J gene: TRBJ2-1
CDR3 DNA: TGCGCCAGCAGCCAACGGTTTGCGGGAGGGAGGTACAATGAGCAGTTCTTC
CDR3 protein: CASSQRFAGGRYNEQFF